A selection of T cell receptor beta chains follows, all from one sample in a study of control samples from healthy donors and cancer patients. Assay used: immunoSEQ multiplex PCR; TCRdb lists only in-frame clones, some missing. The sample includes about 160,000 clones, nearly 96% of them seen just once. The source material was blood. Receptors originate from a woman aged 25 to 39 in good health. Each CDR3 is given with its conserved first and last residue. A D gene is named only where the DNA matches it firmly. Clone sizes are given selectively: once, few, many, or a class where the clone is expanded.

cdr3_aa: CASSSPRETQYF
cdr3_nt: TGCGCCAGCAGCTCCCCTCGGGAGACCCAGTACTTC
v_call: TRBV5-1
j_call: TRBJ2-5
clone_size: NA
d_call: NA

cdr3_aa: CASSVVGDSSFYTF
cdr3_nt: TGTGCCAGCAGCGTAGTGGGGGACAGTTCCTTTTACACCTTC
v_call: TRBV9
j_call: TRBJ1-2
clone_size: NA
d_call: TRBD1

cdr3_aa: CASSLAGGPSPREQFF
cdr3_nt: TGTGCCAGCAGCTTAGCTGGGGGCCCGTCCCCTCGAGAGCAGTTCTTC
v_call: TRBV11-2
j_call: TRBJ2-1
clone_size: NA
d_call: NA

cdr3_aa: CASSTPAPTGELFF
cdr3_nt: TGTGCCAGTAGTACTCCGGCCCCCACCGGGGAGCTGTTTTTT
v_call: TRBV19
j_call: TRBJ2-2
clone_size: NA
d_call: NA

cdr3_aa: CASSQGRRGELFF
cdr3_nt: TGTGCCAGCAGCCAAGGCCGGAGGGGGGAGCTGTTTTTT
v_call: TRBV14
j_call: TRBJ2-2
clone_size: NA
d_call: NA

cdr3_aa: CASSPRLAGWEDTQYF
cdr3_nt: TGTGCCAGCAGCCCAAGACTAGCGGGGTGGGAAGATACGCAGTATTTT
v_call: TRBV7-3
j_call: TRBJ2-3
clone_size: NA
d_call: TRBD2

cdr3_aa: CASKFLGLDSTDTQYF
cdr3_nt: TGCGCCAGCAAATTTCTGGGGCTCGATAGCACAGATACGCAGTATTTT
v_call: TRBV4-1
j_call: TRBJ2-3
clone_size: NA
d_call: NA

cdr3_aa: CASSQSDSGTAYATNEKLFF
cdr3_nt: TGTGCCAGCAGCCAATCCGACTCCGGGACAGCCTATGCAACTAATGAAAAACTGTTTTTT
v_call: TRBV16
j_call: TRBJ1-4
clone_size: NA
d_call: TRBD1

cdr3_aa: CASSLLAEQYNEQFF
cdr3_nt: TGTGCCAGCAGCTTGCTAGCGGAACAGTACAATGAGCAGTTCTTC
v_call: TRBV7-2
j_call: TRBJ2-1
clone_size: once
d_call: TRBD2

cdr3_aa: CASSIGIDGLPYGYTF
cdr3_nt: TGTGCCAGTAGTATTGGTATTGATGGTCTTCCATATGGCTACACCTTC
v_call: TRBV19
j_call: TRBJ1-2
clone_size: NA
d_call: NA

cdr3_aa: CASSPGPNYNEQFF
cdr3_nt: TGTGCCAGCAGCCCGGGCCCAAATTACAATGAGCAGTTCTTC
v_call: TRBV28
j_call: TRBJ2-1
clone_size: NA
d_call: NA

cdr3_aa: CASRSPLAEAFF
cdr3_nt: TGTGCCAGCAGATCTCCCCTCGCTGAAGCTTTCTTT
v_call: TRBV7-9
j_call: TRBJ1-1
clone_size: once
d_call: NA

cdr3_aa: CASIDLAGAVGELFF
cdr3_nt: TGTGCCAGTATCGATCTAGCGGGAGCGGTCGGGGAGCTGTTTTTT
v_call: TRBV19
j_call: TRBJ2-2
clone_size: NA
d_call: TRBD2

cdr3_aa: CASSLLADTGELFF
cdr3_nt: TGTGCCAGCAGTTTACTAGCAGACACCGGGGAGCTGTTTTTT
v_call: TRBV6-1
j_call: TRBJ2-2
clone_size: NA
d_call: NA

cdr3_aa: CASSFGQGAGANVLTF
cdr3_nt: TGTGCCAGTAGTTTTGGGCAGGGGGCTGGGGCCAACGTCCTGACTTTC
v_call: TRBV19
j_call: TRBJ2-6
clone_size: NA
d_call: TRBD1

cdr3_aa: CASSPLPNTEAFF
cdr3_nt: TGTGCCAGCTCACCACTACCCAACACTGAAGCTTTCTTT
v_call: TRBV18
j_call: TRBJ1-1
clone_size: NA
d_call: NA

cdr3_aa: CASSPHWGGEETQYF
cdr3_nt: TGTGCCAGCAGCCCCCATTGGGGGGGCGAGGAGACCCAGTACTTC
v_call: TRBV13
j_call: TRBJ2-5
clone_size: NA
d_call: NA

cdr3_aa: CASSPITGGLGYTF
cdr3_nt: TGTGCCAGCAGTCCGATTACGGGGGGGTTAGGCTACACCTTC
v_call: TRBV28
j_call: TRBJ1-2
clone_size: NA
d_call: NA

cdr3_aa: CASSWTGVGIQYF
cdr3_nt: TGTGCCAGCAGTTGGACAGGGGTTGGCATTCAGTACTTC
v_call: TRBV12-3/TRBV12-4
j_call: TRBJ2-4
clone_size: NA
d_call: TRBD1

cdr3_aa: CASSQDRQDRGYTGELFF
cdr3_nt: TGCGCCAGCAGCCAGGACCGCCAGGACAGGGGGTACACCGGGGAGCTGTTTTTT
v_call: TRBV4-1
j_call: TRBJ2-2
clone_size: NA
d_call: TRBD1

cdr3_aa: CASNAGTSIGYEQYF
cdr3_nt: TGTGCCAGCAATGCGGGGACTAGTATAGGTTACGAGCAGTACTTC
v_call: TRBV28
j_call: TRBJ2-7
clone_size: NA
d_call: TRBD2

cdr3_aa: CASSPPGGQNTGELFF
cdr3_nt: TGCGCCAGCAGCCCCCCGGGGGGACAAAACACCGGGGAGCTGTTTTTT
v_call: TRBV5-1
j_call: TRBJ2-2
clone_size: NA
d_call: NA

cdr3_aa: CASSFGSGYGYTF
cdr3_nt: TGTGCCAGCAGCTTCGGGTCGGGCTATGGCTACACCTTC
v_call: TRBV7-3
j_call: TRBJ1-2
clone_size: NA
d_call: NA

cdr3_aa: CASSELEDIIFQETQYF
cdr3_nt: TGTGCCAGCAGTGAATTAGAAGACATAATTTTCCAAGAGACCCAGTACTTC
v_call: TRBV2
j_call: TRBJ2-5
clone_size: NA
d_call: NA

cdr3_aa: CSVEGGFQPQHF
cdr3_nt: TGCAGCGTTGAAGGAGGATTTCAGCCCCAGCATTTT
v_call: TRBV29-1
j_call: TRBJ1-5
clone_size: once
d_call: NA

cdr3_aa: CASSISGDRPGYTF
cdr3_nt: TGTGCCAGTAGTATATCAGGGGATCGTCCCGGCTACACCTTC
v_call: TRBV19
j_call: TRBJ1-2
clone_size: NA
d_call: NA

cdr3_aa: CASSLVTGELFF
cdr3_nt: TGTGCCAGCAGCTTAGTCACCGGGGAGCTGTTTTTT
v_call: TRBV11-2
j_call: TRBJ2-2
clone_size: NA
d_call: NA

cdr3_aa: CASSLSGSTHEQYF
cdr3_nt: TGTGCCAGCAGCCTTAGCGGGAGTACCCACGAGCAGTACTTC
v_call: TRBV4-2
j_call: TRBJ2-7
clone_size: NA
d_call: TRBD2

cdr3_aa: CASSPLGRGEQYF
cdr3_nt: TGTGCCAGCAGCCCACTGGGTAGGGGCGAGCAGTACTTC
v_call: TRBV13
j_call: TRBJ2-7
clone_size: NA
d_call: NA

cdr3_aa: CASSLSGHSVVTEAFF
cdr3_nt: TGTGCCAGCAGCCTGTCGGGACACTCTGTAGTCACTGAAGCTTTCTTT
v_call: TRBV3-1/TRBV3-2
j_call: TRBJ1-1
clone_size: NA
d_call: NA

cdr3_aa: CAISESLAGGPGEQYF
cdr3_nt: TGTGCCATCAGTGAGTCCTTAGCGGGAGGGCCTGGTGAGCAGTACTTC
v_call: TRBV10-3
j_call: TRBJ2-7
clone_size: NA
d_call: TRBD2

cdr3_aa: CASSSLAADTQYF
cdr3_nt: TGCGCCAGCAGCTCATTGGCGGCAGATACGCAGTATTTT
v_call: TRBV5-1
j_call: TRBJ2-3
clone_size: NA
d_call: NA

cdr3_aa: CASRNIYWGQENTEAFF
cdr3_nt: TGTGCCAGCAGAAACATCTATTGGGGACAAGAGAACACTGAAGCTTTCTTT
v_call: TRBV27
j_call: TRBJ1-1
clone_size: once
d_call: NA

cdr3_aa: CASSFGAGGSGNTIYF
cdr3_nt: TGTGCCAGCAGCTTCGGGGCAGGGGGCTCTGGAAACACCATATATTTT
v_call: TRBV7-9
j_call: TRBJ1-3
clone_size: NA
d_call: TRBD1

cdr3_aa: CASSSRGYGYTF
cdr3_nt: TGTGCCAGCAGTTCCAGGGGGTATGGCTACACCTTC
v_call: TRBV12-3/TRBV12-4
j_call: TRBJ1-2
clone_size: NA
d_call: TRBD1

cdr3_aa: CASSPEWDRRTEAFF
cdr3_nt: TGTGCCAGCAGCCCCGAGTGGGACAGGAGGACTGAAGCTTTCTTT
v_call: TRBV4-2
j_call: TRBJ1-1
clone_size: NA
d_call: TRBD1

cdr3_aa: CATSDPKTGTYGYTF
cdr3_nt: TGTGCCACCAGTGATCCAAAGACGGGGACTTATGGCTACACCTTC
v_call: TRBV24-1
j_call: TRBJ1-2
clone_size: NA
d_call: NA

cdr3_aa: CASSSPGTGLQPQHF
cdr3_nt: TGTGCCAGCAGTTCCCCCGGGACAGGGCTCCAGCCCCAGCATTTT
v_call: TRBV27
j_call: TRBJ1-5
clone_size: NA
d_call: TRBD1

cdr3_aa: CASSIWSGNNEKLFF
cdr3_nt: TGTGCCAGTAGTATATGGTCAGGGAATAATGAAAAACTGTTTTTT
v_call: TRBV19
j_call: TRBJ1-4
clone_size: NA
d_call: NA

cdr3_aa: CASSLSGASSYEQYF
cdr3_nt: TGTGCCAGCAGTTTATCTGGGGCCAGCTCCTACGAGCAGTACTTC
v_call: TRBV27
j_call: TRBJ2-7
clone_size: once
d_call: NA

cdr3_aa: CALRGRRKETQYF
cdr3_nt: TGTGCCCTAAGGGGACGTAGAAAAGAGACCCAGTACTTC
v_call: TRBV18
j_call: TRBJ2-5
clone_size: NA
d_call: NA

cdr3_aa: CASSQRSSGRGGIRNEQYF
cdr3_nt: TGCGCCAGCAGCCAAAGGTCTAGCGGGAGAGGGGGAATAAGGAACGAGCAGTACTTC
v_call: TRBV4-1
j_call: TRBJ2-7
clone_size: NA
d_call: TRBD2

cdr3_aa: CASSPTGQGDQPQHF
cdr3_nt: TGTGCCAGTAGTCCCACTGGACAGGGGGATCAGCCCCAGCATTTT
v_call: TRBV19
j_call: TRBJ1-5
clone_size: few
d_call: TRBD1

cdr3_aa: CASRTSSGNTIYF
cdr3_nt: TGTGCCTCCAGGACATCCTCTGGAAACACCATATATTTT
v_call: TRBV30
j_call: TRBJ1-3
clone_size: NA
d_call: NA

cdr3_aa: CAWSVRLQWGYNEQFF
cdr3_nt: TGTGCCTGGAGTGTTCGGCTACAATGGGGTTACAATGAGCAGTTCTTC
v_call: TRBV30
j_call: TRBJ2-1
clone_size: NA
d_call: NA

cdr3_aa: CASSQERFGEQFF
cdr3_nt: TGCGCCAGCAGCCAAGAAAGGTTTGGTGAGCAGTTCTTC
v_call: TRBV4-1
j_call: TRBJ2-1
clone_size: NA
d_call: NA

cdr3_aa: CSGRDGPYEQYF
cdr3_nt: TGCAGCGGTCGGGACGGACCCTACGAGCAGTACTTC
v_call: TRBV29-1
j_call: TRBJ2-7
clone_size: NA
d_call: NA

cdr3_aa: CASSGLSNQPQHF
cdr3_nt: TGTGCCAGCTCTGGACTTAGCAATCAGCCCCAGCATTTT
v_call: TRBV25-1
j_call: TRBJ1-5
clone_size: NA
d_call: NA